This T cell receptor beta chain was identified during a study of blood T cells in healthy people across ages (dated by TCRdb to between 2015 and 2016). Broadly, across the study: In model experiments, roughly one uniquely barcoded TCR beta cDNA molecule per two T cells was captured by template switching. The study measured age-related changes in TCR beta repertoire diversity using deep sequencing normalized with unique cDNA molecular identifiers. For two donors (one aged 18 to 30 and one aged 80 or older), the study analyzed two additional independent replicas of 1 million unique cDNA reads from the same blood draw. To avoid experimental bias, donors of different ages were randomly spread across the sequencing lanes. Four age groups were formed from the donors: young (average about 16 years), middle-aged (approximately 39), aged (roughly 58) and long-lived (roughly 81). The paper's findings and limits, for the study overall: Total diversity estimates from one million sequenced T cells were considered lower bounds and underestimates. The long-lived group showed more naive CD4+ T cells, fewer expanded clones and increased TCR diversity than the aged group, suggesting age selection. Observed TCR beta diversity per million T cells fell roughly linearly with age, and a significant reduction was already apparent by age roughly 40. The percentage of naive T cells measured by flow cytometry correlated strongly with observed TCR beta diversity. Bulk unsorted PBMC profiling prevented conclusive comparison of naive and antigen-experienced compartments. Because the CMV infection status of the donors was unknown, age-related changes in expanded clonotypes may potentially have been confounded.

The CDR3, cysteine through phenylalanine, is 11 amino acids long. Here the CDR3 DNA is all that survives: 33 bases in frame from base 1. In the germline V gene, CDR1 corresponds to SQVTM and CDR2 to ANQGSEA. The germline ends are 9 bases apart after V is trimmed by 1 base and J by 10 bases. Library prep was done by 5' RACE. Sequencing used an Illumina HiSeq 2500. A second roughly 6 to 12 cycle PCR used a sample-barcoded 5' primer and a J-beta primer mix. A template-switch 5' adaptor carrying 12 random nucleotides introduced a unique molecular identifier onto each TCR beta cDNA molecule. At least 2.5 million CDR3-containing paired-end reads were obtained from each sample. All of the RNA was converted into first-strand cDNA using the Mint cDNA synthesis kit, with a TRBC-specific oligonucleotide serving as the primer. Following uracil-DNA glycosylase treatment, a first 18-cycle PCR with universal primers M1SS and BC2_uni_R was performed on all cDNA. Turning to the authors' computational methods: For normalization, 1 million high-quality reads were randomly selected from each sample, with every read carrying a distinct molecular identifier. Reads sharing molecular identifiers were discarded rather than binned into consensus sequences. MiTCR, run with a Q25 quality threshold and the strictest error-elimination algorithm, handled CDR3 identification, clonotype clustering and error correction. A nonparametric unseen species model with Euler transformation was used to estimate lower-bound total TCR beta diversity. TCRdb trimmed the raw reads at Q25, called clones with MiXCR and kept productive beta chains. Every CDR3 protein is listed once, alongside the most common genes and DNA of its rows. What appears here as the V and J calls and clone size reflects TCRdb's work, not the paper's. This sample comprises roughly 800,000 distinct CDR3 sequences, roughly 64% of them detected only once. The top ten hold roughly 20% of the sample.

The donors were around 39 Caucasian individuals from Russia, aged roughly 6 to 100 years, who were systemically healthy. Approximately 9.3 milliliters of peripheral blood were collected from each donor into EDTA-treated Vacutainer tubes. PBMCs were isolated by Ficoll-Paque density-gradient centrifugation, with at least 6 million obtained per sample. Total RNA, at least 6 micrograms per sample, was extracted from PBMCs with Trizol reagent. For every donor, an aliquot of PBMCs went through flow cytometry to measure the percentages of naive CD45RAhigh/CD27high T cells. With respect to this clonotype: Which antigen it targets is not known. The record has no base qualities; no much larger clone is one base away.

Recombination connected TRBV29-1 to TRBJ2-3; confidence is insufficient to name the D gene. Sequenced material: blood. The origin of this receptor is a man aged 25 to 40 in good health. The DNA is as follows: TGCAGCGTTGAAGTTGCAGGTCCGCAGTATTTT. Its translation is CSVEVAGPQYF.